These 23 T cell receptor beta chains came from one sample sequenced in a study of cytomegalovirus exposure and HLA in healthy donors. PCR involved 60 Vbeta and 13 Jbeta primers. Data came from immunoSEQ multiplex PCR; TCRdb stores just in-frame clones and leaves some out. Of some 170,000 clones in the sample, more than 60% were seen once. What was sequenced was PBMCs. Receptors originate from a human donor in good health.

The chain has TRBV19 and TRBJ1-5; 10 positions match TRBD1. In germline, CDR1 is LNHDA, CDR2 SQIVND (reference sequence). The junction had 8 bases not matched to a gene; V was cut back by 9 bases and J by 9 bases. The CDR3 has 13 amino acids. CDR3 sequence: CASQDRGPSPQHF. CDR3 in DNA: TGTGCCAGCCAAGACAGGGGGCCCTCGCCCCAGCATTTT.

This sequence joins TRBV6-1 and TRBJ2-3; the D gene is possibly TRBD1 (6 bases). The ends were cut back, 10 bases at V and 4 bases at J, with 12 bases in the middle. The length of the CDR3 is 12 residues. The germline gives CDR1 MNHNS, CDR2 SASEGT. The CDR3 region is CATARGPDTQYF. The CDR3 DNA follows: TGTGCCACAGCCAGGGGCCCAGATACGCAGTATTTT.

The chain is built from TRBV5-1 and TRBJ2-7; 10 nucleotides agree with TRBD1. V lost 0 bases, J lost 4 bases, and 7 bases stayed unmatched. Germline loops: CDR1 SGHRS, CDR2 YFSETQ. The CDR3 totals 16 residues. DNA for the CDR3: TGCGCCAGCAGCTTGGTGGTGATGGGACAGGGGTACGAGCAGTACTTC. This sequence encodes CASSLVVMGQGYEQYF.

The chain combines TRBV29-1 with TRBJ1-1, with D unresolved. The germline V gene encodes CDR1 SQVTM and CDR2 ANQGSEA. This CDR3 region has 11 residues. V lost 6 bases, J lost 8 bases, and 13 bases lay in between. CDR3 sequence: CSVEDGAEAFF. The CDR3 DNA reads as TGCAGCGTGGAGGACGGAGCGGAAGCTTTCTTT.

The chain joins TRBV5-6 to TRBJ2-1; 8 bases line up with TRBD2. The CDR3 covers 18 residues. The ends lost 0 bases at V and 2 bases at J; junction bases unmatched: 10. Germline V gene lookup returns CDR1 SGHDT and CDR2 YYEEEE. The CDR3 region is CASSLDFVIGGAYNEQFF. DNA for the CDR3: TGTGCCAGCAGCTTGGATTTTGTCATCGGGGGGGCCTACAATGAGCAGTTCTTC.

The chain employs TRBV19 and TRBJ1-1; TRBD1 might be the D (6 bases). The length of the CDR3 is 15 residues. Germline V CDR1 and CDR2: LNHDA, SQIVND (reference sequence). Trimming cost V 5 bases and J 2 bases, with 15 bases left between them. In DNA, the CDR3 is TGTGCCAGTAGTCCCCGGGGGGGGGCAAACACTGAAGCTTTCTTT. Amino acid sequence: CASSPRGGANTEAFF.

V is TRBV7-3 and J is TRBJ2-2; D remains ambiguous. Germline loops: CDR1 SGHTA, CDR2 FQGTGA. The V end lost 2 bases, the J end lost 0 bases, and 7 bases lay between the germline ends. The CDR3 covers 15 residues. CDR3 sequence (DNA): TGTGCCAGCAGCTTACACTTAGCGAACACCGGGGAGCTGTTTTTT. This codes for CASSLHLANTGELFF.

The chain combines TRBV5-1 with TRBJ2-2; the match to TRBD1 covers 11 bases. Germline V lookup: CDR1 SGHRS, CDR2 YFSETQ. The CDR3 loop spans 15 amino acids. The junction had 7 bases not matched to a gene; V was cut back by 4 bases and J by 8 bases. CDR3 protein: CASSPGTGGSGELFF. The CDR3 nucleotides read TGCGCCAGCAGCCCCGGGACAGGGGGTTCAGGGGAGCTGTTTTTT. The whole variable domain, remainder taken from reference TRBV5-1 and TRBJ2-2, is KAGVTQTPRYLIKTRGQQVTLSCSPISGHRSVSWYQQTPGQGLQFLFEYFSETQRNKGNFPGRFSGRQFSNSRSEMNVSTLELGDSALYLCASSPGTGGSGELFFGEGSRLTVL.

This rearrangement joins TRBV12-5 to TRBJ2-5; D remains unclear. The CDR3 extends over 14 amino acids. From germline, CDR1 is LGHNT and CDR2 FRNRAP. V gave up 5 bases and J gave up 5 bases, with 15 bases separating them. The chain's CDR3 is CASGEPFPAETQYF. The CDR3 coding sequence is TGTGCTAGTGGTGAACCCTTCCCCGCGGAGACCCAGTACTTC.

This chain links TRBV5-4 with TRBJ2-3, with 13 bases aligning to TRBD2. Germline lookup yields CDR1 SGHNT and CDR2 YYREEE (reference sequence). Trimming at V came to 0 bases and at J to 6 bases, leaving 4 bases not matched to a gene. CDR3 length: 16 residues. The CDR3 coding sequence is TGTGCCAGCAGCTTGGAGCGGACTAGCGGGGGTGATACGCAGTATTTT. Translating gives CASSLERTSGGDTQYF.

The chain combines TRBV2 with TRBJ2-3, with a tentative D call TRBD1 (6 bases). The length of the CDR3 is 13 residues. Deletions cut 6 bases from V and 2 bases from J, with 9 bases between. Germline assignment: CDR1 SNHLY and CDR2 FYNNEI. CDR3 loop: CASRRDTTDTQYF. The CDR3 coding sequence is TGTGCCAGCAGACGGGACACCACAGATACGCAGTATTTT.

The chain links TRBV6-5 to TRBJ2-1; 8 bases line up with TRBD1. Germline CDR1 and CDR2: MNHEY and SVGAGI. The CDR3 spans 15 residues. Unmatched junction bases numbered 12, after V lost 6 bases and J lost 8 bases. The CDR3 here is CASSPRTGQRDEQFF. The CDR3 DNA follows: TGTGCCAGCAGCCCCCGGACAGGGCAGCGGGATGAGCAGTTCTTC.

This clone was recorded only once. V is TRBV7-9 and J is TRBJ1-1; the D gene is possibly TRBD1 (5 bases). The V end was cut by 0 bases, the J end by 0 bases, with 14 bases between. This CDR3 has 17 residues. Germline V CDR1 and CDR2: SEHNR, FQNEAQ (reference sequence). The CDR3 loop reads CASSLAPGGTVNTEAFF. DNA of the CDR3: TGTGCCAGCAGCTTAGCGCCCGGGGGGACGGTGAACACTGAAGCTTTCTTT. Supplemented by reference TRBV7-9 and TRBJ1-1, the full variable domain reads DTGVSQNPRHKITKRGQNVTFRCDPISEHNRLYWYRQTLGQGPEFLTYFQNEAQLEKSRLLSDRFSAERPKGSFSTLEIQRTEQGDSAMYLCASSLAPGGTVNTEAFFGQGTRLTVV.

This clone was recorded only once. This sequence joins TRBV13 and TRBJ1-5; no definite D call. Germline V gene sequence: CDR1 PRHDT, CDR2 FYEKMQ (reference sequence). V was cut by 3 bases and J by 4 bases, with 10 bases left in between. This CDR3 contains 14 residues. The CDR3 sequence is CASSFSLANQPQHF. CDR3 nucleotide sequence: TGTGCCAGCAGCTTTTCCCTCGCGAATCAGCCCCAGCATTTT. The variable domain in full, completed from reference TRBV13 and TRBJ1-5, reads AAGVIQSPRHLIKEKRETATLKCYPIPRHDTVYWYQQGPGQDPQFLISFYEKMQSDKGSIPDRFSAQQFSDYHSELNMSSLELGDSALYFCASSFSLANQPQHFGDGTRLSIL.

The chain carries TRBV6-5 and TRBJ1-1, with D maybe TRBD1 (6 bases). This CDR3 region has 14 residues. Germline V gives CDR1 MNHEY, CDR2 SVGAGI. V was pared by 6 bases and J by 7 bases, with 18 bases between. The CDR3 DNA sequence: TGTGCCAGCAGCGGACAGACCTCAGATCGTGAAGCTTTCTTT. Its protein is CASSGQTSDREAFF.

The genes are TRBV9 and TRBJ2-5, with 16 bases fitting TRBD2. The germline gives CDR1 SGDLS, CDR2 YYNGEE. The CDR3 has 21 residues. The V and J ends lost 0 bases and 2 bases, in that order; junction bases with no gene match: 13. The CDR3 nucleotides are TGTGCCAGCAGCGTAGGAAGGACACTCCTGGGACTAGCGGGGGGGCAAGAGACCCAGTACTTC. Translation: CASSVGRTLLGLAGGQETQYF. Drawing the rest from reference TRBV9 and TRBJ2-5, the complete variable domain is DSGVTQTPKHLITATGQRVTLRCSPRSGDLSVYWYQQSLDQGLQFLIQYYNGEERAKGNILERFSAQQFPDLHSELNLSSLELGDSALYFCASSVGRTLLGLAGGQETQYFGPGTRLLVL.

The chain has TRBV19 and TRBJ1-1; possible D gene TRBD1, 5 bases. V lost 7 bases to trimming and J lost 3 bases, with 12 bases between them. In germline, CDR1 is LNHDA, CDR2 SQIVND (reference sequence). The CDR3 is 13 amino acids. The CDR3 reads CASKPQGYTEAFF. CDR3 nucleotide sequence: TGTGCCAGTAAACCCCAGGGTTACACTGAAGCTTTCTTT.

The V and J genes are TRBV27 and TRBJ1-3; 7 bases map to TRBD1. Trimming at V came to 5 bases and at J to 2 bases, leaving 6 bases not matched to a gene. Germline V gene data show CDR1 as MNHEY and CDR2 as SMNVEV (reference sequence). This CDR3 spans 15 amino acids. CDR3 in DNA: TGTGCCAGCAGTCCTCGACAGGGAACTGGAAACACCATATATTTT. This sequence encodes CASSPRQGTGNTIYF.

This clone showed up just once. The same CDR3 is also encoded by other DNA sequences in this sample. The rearrangement uses TRBV5-1 and TRBJ2-3, with D maybe TRBD1 (6 bases). V lost 3 bases and J 3 bases, leaving 8 bases between the germline ends. There are 13 residues in the CDR3. Looked up from germline, CDR1 is SGHRS and CDR2 is YFSETQ. The CDR3 DNA reads as TGCGCCAGCAGCTCGAGGGGGACAGATACGCAGTATTTT. Its protein is CASSSRGTDTQYF.

The chain carries TRBV7-6 and TRBJ2-3; 8 bases are a match to TRBD2. Trimming took 5 bases from V and 3 from J; bases not matched to a gene: 7. The CDR3 consists of 15 residues. Per germline, CDR1 SGHVS and CDR2 FNYEAQ. The CDR3 DNA follows: TGTGCCAGCAGCGCCTCCGGGACTAGAACAGATACGCAGTATTTT. It translates to CASSASGTRTDTQYF.

The chain links TRBV21-1 to TRBJ2-4; the table gives TRBD2 as D, unverified against the DNA. TRBV21-1 is a recognized pseudogene. The CDR3 is made up of 14 amino acids. The CDR3 nucleotides read TGTGCCAGCAGTAAGCGGGGGGGCGTAAACATTCAGTACTTC. Protein: CASSKRGGVNIQYF.

The gene calls are TRBV2 and TRBJ1-2; 10 bases agree with TRBD1. Trimming removed 10 bases from V and 4 bases from J; junction bases left unmatched: 6. CDR3 length equals 13 residues. Germline values: CDR1 SNHLY, CDR2 FYNNEI. The CDR3, as DNA: TGTGCCATCATCCGGGACAGGGGCTATGGCTACACCTTC. This sequence encodes CAIIRDRGYGYTF.

A single count supports this clone. J is TRBJ1-1 and V is TRBV6-1, with TRBD1 as a possible D gene (6 bases). The CDR3 consists of 14 residues. CDR1 is MNHNS and CDR2 is SASEGT in the germline V gene. V lost 4 bases and J 1 base, leaving 10 bases between the germline ends. The CDR3 loop is CASSGGHQNTEAFF. The CDR3 DNA is TGTGCCAGCAGTGGGGGACACCAGAACACTGAAGCTTTCTTT.